This record covers a single TCR beta chain. The CDR3 has 13 residues. V lost 5 bases, J lost 3 bases, and 11 bases lay in between. Germline CDR1 is SGHTA and CDR2 is FQGNSA. The data derive from a study of blood T cell repertoires in COVID-19. Turning to the study itself: Sample material is recorded as cDNA or gDNA derived from T cells, B-cell-depleted T cells, or PBMCs.

Original data processing: Amplification of reference gene primers was used by the study to estimate nucleated cell counts. TCRdb's table, derived via immunoSEQ multiplex PCR, lists solely in-frame clones and lacks some. D and trimming were read from the DNA, whereas the V and J calls and clone size are those reported in that table. This sample has about 130,000 clones; about 88% occur once, and the top ten carry 17%. The chain combines TRBV7-2 with TRBJ2-7; D is ambiguous. The sequenced material came from peripheral blood. The receptor was derived from a woman aged 80 or older with acute or convalescent COVID-19. CDR3 amino acids: CASSPRLGYEQYF. Written as DNA, the CDR3 is TGTGCCAGCAGCCCCCGGCTAGGCTACGAGCAGTACTTC. Variable domain in full (rest from reference TRBV7-2 and TRBJ2-7): GAGVSQSPSNKVTEKGKDVELRCDPISGHTALYWYRQSLGQGLEFLIYFQGNSAPDKSGLPSDRFSAERTGGSVSTLTIQRTQQEDSAVYLCASSPRLGYEQYFGPGTRLTVT.